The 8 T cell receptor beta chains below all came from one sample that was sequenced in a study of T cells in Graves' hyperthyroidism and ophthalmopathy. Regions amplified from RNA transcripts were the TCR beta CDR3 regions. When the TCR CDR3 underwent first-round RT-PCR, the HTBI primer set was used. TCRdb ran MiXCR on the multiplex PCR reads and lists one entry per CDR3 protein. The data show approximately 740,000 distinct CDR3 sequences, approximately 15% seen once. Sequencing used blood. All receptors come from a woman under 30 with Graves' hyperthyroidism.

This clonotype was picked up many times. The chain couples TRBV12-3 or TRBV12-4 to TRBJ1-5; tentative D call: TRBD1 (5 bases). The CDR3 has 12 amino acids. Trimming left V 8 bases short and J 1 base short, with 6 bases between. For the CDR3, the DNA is TGTGCCAGCGGGACGAGCAATCAGCCCCAGCATTTT. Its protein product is CASGTSNQPQHF.

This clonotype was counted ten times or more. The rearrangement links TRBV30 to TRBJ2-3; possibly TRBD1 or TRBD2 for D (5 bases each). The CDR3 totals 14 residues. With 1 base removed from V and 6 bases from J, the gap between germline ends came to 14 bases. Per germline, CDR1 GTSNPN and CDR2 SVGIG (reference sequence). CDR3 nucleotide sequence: TGTGCCTGGAGTGCCGGGACCAGAGGGGATACGCAGTATTTT. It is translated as CAWSAGTRGDTQYF.

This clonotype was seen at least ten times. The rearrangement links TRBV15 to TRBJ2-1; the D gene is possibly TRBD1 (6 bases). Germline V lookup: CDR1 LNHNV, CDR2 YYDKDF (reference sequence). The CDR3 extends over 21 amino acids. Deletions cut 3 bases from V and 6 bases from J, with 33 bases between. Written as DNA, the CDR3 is TGTGCCACCAGCAGTCCCAAGATTACAGGGACCCCGGTACGGGGTTTCAATGAGCAGTTCTTC. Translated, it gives CATSSPKITGTPVRGFNEQFF.

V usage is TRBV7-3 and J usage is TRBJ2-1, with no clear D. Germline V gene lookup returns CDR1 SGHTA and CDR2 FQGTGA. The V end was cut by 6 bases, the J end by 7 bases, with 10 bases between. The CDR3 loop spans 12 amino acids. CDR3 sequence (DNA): TGTGCCAGCAGTCCAATCGGGAATGAGCAGTTCTTC. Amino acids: CASSPIGNEQFF.

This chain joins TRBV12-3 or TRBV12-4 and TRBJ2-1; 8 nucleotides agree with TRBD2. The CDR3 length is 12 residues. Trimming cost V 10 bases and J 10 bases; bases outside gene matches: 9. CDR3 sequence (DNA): TGTGCCACCCAAACGGGAGGGTGGGAGCAGTTCTTC. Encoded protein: CATQTGGWEQFF.

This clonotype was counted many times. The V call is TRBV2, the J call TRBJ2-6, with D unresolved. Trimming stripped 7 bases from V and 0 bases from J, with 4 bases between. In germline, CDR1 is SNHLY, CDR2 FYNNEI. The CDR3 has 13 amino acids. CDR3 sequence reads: CASTTSGANVLTF. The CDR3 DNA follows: TGTGCCAGCACCACCTCTGGGGCCAACGTCCTGACTTTC.

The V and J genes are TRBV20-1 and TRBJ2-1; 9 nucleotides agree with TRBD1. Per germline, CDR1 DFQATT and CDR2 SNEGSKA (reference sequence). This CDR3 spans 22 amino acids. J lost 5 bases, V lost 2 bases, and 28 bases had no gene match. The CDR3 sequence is CSARSHPTGGKKKLEKHNEQFF. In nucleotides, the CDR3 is TGCAGTGCTAGATCCCACCCCACAGGGGGCAAGAAGAAACTCGAAAAACACAATGAGCAGTTCTTC.

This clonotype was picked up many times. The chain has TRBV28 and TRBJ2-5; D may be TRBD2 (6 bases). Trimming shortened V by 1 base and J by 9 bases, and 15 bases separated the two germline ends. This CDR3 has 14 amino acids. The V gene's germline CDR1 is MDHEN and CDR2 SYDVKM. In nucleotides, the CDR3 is TGTGCCAGCAGTTTATTGCGGGACCCTTCGGCCCAGTACTTC. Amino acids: CASSLLRDPSAQYF. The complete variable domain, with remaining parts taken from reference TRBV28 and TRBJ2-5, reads DVKVTQSSRYLVKRTGEKVFLECVQDMDHENMFWYRQDPGLGLRLIYFSYDVKMKEKGDIPEGYSVSREKKERFSLILESASTNQTSMYLCASSLLRDPSAQYFGPGTRLLVL.